This record covers a single T cell receptor (beta chain). Its antigen remains unknown. This record comes from a study of OX40 agonist ivuxolimab in advanced cancers. Sequencing was performed with immunoSEQ multiplex PCR; in TCRdb, only in-frame clones are kept and a portion is missing. The sample records some 20,000 clones, over 80% being singletons. The CDR3 consists of 11 residues. Germline V CDR1 and CDR2: SGHAT, FQNNGV. V was clipped by 5 bases and J by 5 bases, with 6 bases between them. Study-wide results and caveats: Antigen targets of the expanded peripheral T cells went undetermined.

Patients who had autoimmune disease history or got systemic immunosuppression were left out. The source of this sequence is an adult with an advanced solid tumor such as melanoma, head and neck, liver or kidney cancer. J is TRBJ1-2 and V is TRBV11-2; weak D call: TRBD1 (5 bases). The starting material was CD4+ or CD8+ T cells sorted from blood, obtained in a trial of the OX40 agonist ivuxolimab. DNA for the CDR3: TGTGCCAGCAGCCCAGGGTATGGCTACACCTTC. Residues: CASSPGYGYTF.